The 26 T cell receptor beta chains presented below share a single source sample, sequenced in a study of blood T cell dynamics during melanoma immunotherapy. Time point given: week 3, after first cycle of checkpoint inhibitor. Measured with immunoSEQ multiplex PCR; TCRdb has only the in-frame clones, and not every one. Of 6,500 to 10,000 clones listed, about 85% are singletons. This material consisted of blood, taken from a patient treated with checkpoint blockade. The receptors were sampled from a human donor with melanoma.

V gene TRBV6-1 combines with J gene TRBJ2-5; no reliable D call. Trimming took 1 base from V and 5 from J, leaving 8 bases between them. Germline values: CDR1 MNHNS, CDR2 SASEGT. The CDR3 loop spans 13 amino acids. The CDR3 region is CASSEGLRETQYF. CDR3 in DNA: TGTGCCAGCAGTGAAGGACTCAGGGAGACCCAGTACTTC.

The rearrangement joins TRBV5-5 to TRBJ2-5; no firm D call. The ends were cut back, 4 bases at V and 2 bases at J, with 9 bases in the middle. The CDR3 loop spans 13 amino acids. CDR1 and CDR2 from the germline V gene are SGHKS and YYEKEE (reference sequence). CDR3 amino acids: CASSLRGQETQYF. The CDR3 DNA reads as TGTGCCAGCAGCCTGCGTGGTCAAGAGACCCAGTACTTC.

The J gene is TRBJ2-1, the V gene TRBV28; 9 positions agree with TRBD1. J lost 15 bases, V lost 6 bases, and 18 bases had no gene match. The V gene's germline CDR1 is MDHEN and CDR2 SYDVKM. The length of the CDR3 is 15 residues. Written as DNA, the CDR3 is TGTGCCAGCAGCCAGGACAGGGGCGAGCGGGCTGGGGCGTTCTTC. It encodes CASSQDRGERAGAFF.

The CDR3 DNA reads as TGCGCCACGCACTCGGGGGGAGGCGAAGAGACCCAGTACTTC. Amino acids: CATHSGGGEETQYF. J is TRBJ2-5 and V is TRBV5-1; 7 bases line up with TRBD2. The CDR3 runs 14 residues. The J segment lost 3 bases and the V segment lost 9 bases, leaving 11 bases of the junction unmatched. Per germline, CDR1 SGHRS and CDR2 YFSETQ.

CDR3 in amino acids: CASSFVGYEQYF. In DNA, the CDR3 is TGTGCCAGCAGTTTTGTGGGATACGAGCAGTACTTC. The chain is built from TRBV28 and TRBJ2-7; no definite D call. V was shortened by 3 bases and J by 4 bases, with 7 bases between the two germline ends. CDR1 MDHEN and CDR2 SYDVKM come from the germline V gene. The CDR3 runs to 12 residues.

A single count supports this clone. The J gene is TRBJ2-7, the V gene TRBV6-5; the D gene is possibly TRBD1 (6 bases). V gave up 0 bases and J gave up 1 base, with 13 bases separating them. The CDR3 extends over 16 amino acids. Germline V CDR1 and CDR2: MNHEY, SVGAGI. The CDR3 loop is CASSYSSRQASYEQYF. The DNA of the CDR3 is TGTGCCAGCAGTTACTCGTCGCGACAGGCGTCCTACGAGCAGTACTTC.

This clone showed up just once. The V gene is TRBV5-1, the J gene TRBJ1-4; weak D call: TRBD1 (6 bases). Germline-derived CDR1 and CDR2 are SGHRS and YFSETQ. The CDR3 is made up of 13 amino acids. Trimming stripped 3 bases from V and 10 bases from J, with 13 bases between. The CDR3 loop is CASSWDQGGKLFF. DNA of the CDR3: TGCGCCAGCAGCTGGGACCAAGGGGGAAAACTGTTTTTT.

This chain links TRBV28 with TRBJ1-4, with TRBD1 matching 8 bases. The CDR3 loop spans 15 amino acids. Trimming at V came to 4 bases and at J to 8 bases, leaving 9 bases not matched to a gene. CDR1 and CDR2 (germline): MDHEN, SYDVKM. The DNA for the CDR3 is TGTGCCAGCAGTTCCGTGGACAGGGCTGAGGAAAAACTGTTTTTT. This encodes CASSSVDRAEEKLFF.

The J gene is TRBJ2-5, the V gene TRBV9; no firm D call. Looked up from germline, CDR1 is SGDLS and CDR2 is YYNGEE. The CDR3 is 12 residues long. Trimming pared 4 bases from V and 9 bases from J, leaving 13 bases between. This CDR3 reads CASSLDGLSQYF. CDR3 nucleotides: TGTGCCAGCAGCCTCGACGGGTTGTCCCAGTACTTC.

This clone has a single count. This CDR3 is CASSLETGWGTEAFF. CDR3 bases: TGTGCCAGCAGCTTAGAGACAGGGTGGGGCACTGAAGCTTTCTTT. V and J are TRBV7-9 and TRBJ1-1; 7 bases are a match to TRBD1. Looked up from germline, CDR1 is SEHNR and CDR2 is FQNEAQ (reference sequence). V was clipped by 1 base and J by 4 bases; unmatched bases: 6. This CDR3 comprises 15 residues.

The genes are TRBV6-6 and TRBJ1-2, with D perhaps matching TRBD1 (5 bases). Germline CDR1 reads MNHNY; CDR2 reads SVGAGI (reference sequence). The CDR3 extends over 16 amino acids. V was shortened by 0 bases and J by 8 bases, with 19 bases between the two germline ends. This chain's CDR3 is CASSYSPSGTGRGYTF. CDR3 nucleotides: TGTGCCAGCAGTTACTCCCCCTCCGGGACGGGGCGAGGCTACACCTTC.

This clone came up a few times. The chain joins TRBV28 to TRBJ1-2, with a possible D match to TRBD1 (5 bases). Germline values: CDR1 MDHEN, CDR2 SYDVKM. The CDR3 extends over 15 amino acids. V shed 8 bases and J shed 7 bases, with 23 bases lying between them. The CDR3 DNA follows: TGTGCCAGCGCGTCACCCGGGACCGCCGGGTTTGGCTACACCTTC. Translated, it gives CASASPGTAGFGYTF.

The rearrangement links TRBV18 to TRBJ2-7, with TRBD2 matching 10 bases. The CDR3 sequence is 15 residues long. V lost 2 bases, J lost 5 bases, and 6 bases stayed unmatched. CDR1 and CDR2 from the germline V gene are KGHSH and LQKENI. The CDR3 reads CASSPSSGGAHEQYF. CDR3 sequence (DNA): TGTGCCAGCTCACCATCGAGCGGGGGGGCCCACGAGCAGTACTTC.

CDR3 region: CASSQTQGLNTGELFF. CDR3 sequence (DNA): TGCGCCAGCAGTCAAACCCAGGGACTAAACACCGGGGAGCTGTTTTTT. This rearrangement joins TRBV23-1 to TRBJ2-2; 7 bases fit TRBD2. TRBV23-1 is filed as an ORF, its function uncertain. CDR3 length: 16 amino acids. J lost 2 bases, V lost 2 bases, and 5 bases had no gene match.

The rearrangement links TRBV27 to TRBJ1-3, with 7 bases fitting TRBD1. Germline CDR1 MNHEY, CDR2 SMNVEV (reference sequence). Trimming removed 5 bases from V and 3 bases from J; junction bases left unmatched: 13. The CDR3 has 17 residues. This CDR3 reads CASSPTPRQGSGNTIYF. The CDR3 nucleotides read TGTGCCAGCAGTCCCACACCCCGACAGGGCAGTGGAAACACCATATATTTT.

This CDR3 is CASSLDPTSGGKTQYF. CDR3 DNA sequence: TGTGCCAGCAGCTTAGACCCGACTAGCGGGGGTAAGACCCAGTACTTC. The chain has TRBV11-2 and TRBJ2-5; the match to TRBD2 covers 12 bases. Per the germline V gene, CDR1 is SGHAT and CDR2 is FQNNGV. The CDR3 length is 16 residues. Trimming took 0 bases from V and 6 from J; bases not matched to a gene: 5.

The chain carries TRBV7-9 and TRBJ2-2; possible D gene TRBD1, 6 bases. Germline CDR1 SEHNR, CDR2 FQNEAQ (reference sequence). The CDR3 has 17 residues. Trimming removed 2 bases from V and 6 bases from J, with 19 bases in between. CDR3 DNA sequence: TGTGCCAGCAGCTTACTCAATACAGGGTTAGTCGCCGGGGAGCTGTTTTTT. Amino acid sequence: CASSLLNTGLVAGELFF.

This clone was found once. The chain recombines TRBV7-2 with TRBJ2-5; D gene unclear. The CDR3 spans 11 residues. Looked up from germline, CDR1 is SGHTA and CDR2 is FQGNSA. The V and J ends lost 3 bases and 4 bases respectively, with 3 bases between them. CDR3 in DNA: TGTGCCAGCAGCTTTCTAGAGACCCAGTACTTC. Residues: CASSFLETQYF.

The chain employs TRBV4-1 and TRBJ2-2; D might be TRBD1 or TRBD2, each matching 5 bases. Trimming pared 3 bases from V and 9 bases from J, leaving 17 bases between. The germline gives CDR1 MGHRA, CDR2 YSYEKL. The length of the CDR3 is 15 residues. The DNA for the CDR3 is TGCGCCAGCAGCCACCCCGACAGCGGTCCCAGGGAGCTGTTTTTT. It is translated as CASSHPDSGPRELFF.

The CDR3 is CASSITGAGANVLTF. The CDR3 bases are TGTGCCAGCAGCATTACAGGGGCTGGGGCCAACGTCCTGACTTTC. This chain uses TRBV11-2 with TRBJ2-6; 7 bases fit TRBD1. The trim removed 5 bases at V and 2 bases at J, leaving 3 bases unmatched. The CDR3 runs to 15 residues. Germline CDR1 is SGHAT and CDR2 is FQNNGV.

A note on this clone: At one end the junction does not follow the germline gene, possibly because of a read error. The gene calls are TRBV15 and TRBJ2-5, with D tentatively TRBD1 (5 bases). The CDR3 covers 15 residues. Per germline, CDR1 LNHNV and CDR2 YYDKDF (reference sequence). CDR3 region: CSTSRDRGGQETQYF. The CDR3, as DNA: TGTTCCACCAGCAGAGATAGGGGTGGGCAAGAGACCCAGTACTTC.

The chain links TRBV9 to TRBJ2-3, with TRBD2 matching over 7 bases. Germline V gene sequence: CDR1 SGDLS, CDR2 YYNGEE. V lost 0 bases, J lost 5 bases, and 9 bases stayed unmatched. The CDR3 is made up of 16 amino acids. CDR3 nucleotide sequence: TGTGCCAGCAGCGTAGTAGCGGGTAAACAAATAGATACGCAGTATTTT. It is translated as CASSVVAGKQIDTQYF.

The chain uses TRBV19 and TRBJ1-4, with 8 bases lining up with TRBD1. Germline V gene lookup returns CDR1 LNHDA and CDR2 SQIVND (reference sequence). The CDR3 runs 15 residues. Germline trimming cut 7 bases from V and 2 bases from J; bases unmatched to any gene: 6. The CDR3 DNA is TGTGCCAGTACAGACAGGGGAGGCACTAATGAAAAACTGTTTTTT. This sequence encodes CASTDRGGTNEKLFF.

The rearrangement joins TRBV4-2 to TRBJ2-7, with 7 bases identical to TRBD2. The CDR3 extends over 17 amino acids. Germline V gene data show CDR1 as LGHNA and CDR2 as YNFKEQ. Trimming removed 1 base from V and 2 bases from J; junction bases left unmatched: 11. The CDR3 coding sequence is TGTGCCAGCAGCCAAGTAGCAGCGGGGAACCCTCCCTACGAGCAGTACTTC. It translates to CASSQVAAGNPPYEQYF.

Here the CDR3 reads CASSPRETSEQYF. The CDR3 DNA reads TGCGCCAGCAGCCCGAGGGAGACGAGCGAGCAGTACTTC. The chain recombines TRBV5-1 with TRBJ2-7; D might be TRBD2 (5 bases). CDR3 length equals 13 residues. Between the trimmed V and J ends, which lost 4 bases and 6 bases, there was a span of 14 bases. Looked up from germline, CDR1 is SGHRS and CDR2 is YFSETQ.

The rearrangement uses TRBV27 and TRBJ2-7; a possible D gene is TRBD1 (5 bases). CDR1 and CDR2 from the germline V gene are MNHEY and SMNVEV (reference sequence). CDR3 length: 14 amino acids. Between the trimmed V and J ends, which lost 5 bases and 2 bases, there was a span of 13 bases. CDR3 DNA sequence: TGTGCCAGCAGTCCTCTGGACAATACCTACGAGCAGTACTTC. Translation: CASSPLDNTYEQYF.